This T cell receptor (beta chain) appears in the sequencing data of a study of low-dose radiotherapy and immunotherapy resistance in tumors. At the level of the study: 1 Gy per fraction was delivered to Cohort 2 every two weeks, for 13 Gy total over 26 weeks. Each two-week cycle included intravenous cyclophosphamide 200 mg/m2, given one day before radiation and immunotherapy. Intravenous ipilimumab 1 mg/kg every six weeks was given with nivolumab 240 mg every two weeks.

Both TCRalpha and TCRbeta chains were reverse transcribed with V-gene-specific primers. Both a constant-region primer and a V-primer adapter served to amplify TCRs across roughly 20 PCR cycles. TCRdb processed the reads anew with MiXCR; each CDR3 protein has one entry. This table has some 16,000 distinct CDR3 sequences, around three quarters appearing once. This CDR3 spans 14 amino acids. CDR1 and CDR2 from the germline V gene are MNHEY and SVGEGT. V lost 0 bases and J lost 1, with 6 bases in between. Nivolumab, ipilimumab, aspirin, low-dose cyclophosphamide and low-dose radiotherapy were all administered to the donors.

This sequence originates from a human donor with advanced metastatic prostate, ovarian, gallbladder or colorectal cancer (not recorded which). This table probably holds off-target reads from a library built for another chain. This chain uses TRBV6-2 or TRBV6-3 with TRBJ2-5; no reliable D call. The CDR3 region has the DNA TGTGCCAGCAGTTACTCGAAGGTCCAAGAGACCCAGTACTTC. Translation gives CASSYSKVQETQYF.